One and the same sample provided the 12 T cell receptor beta chains below, sequenced in a study of blood T cell repertoires in COVID-19. Some clones are missing from TCRdb's copy, which holds only in-frame ones; the method was immunoSEQ multiplex PCR. Of about 230,000 clones in the sample, roughly 90% are singletons; the top ten hold roughly 2.5%. The source material was peripheral blood. These TCRs come from a woman in her sixties with acute or convalescent COVID-19.

The chain couples TRBV7-9 to TRBJ2-1; 9 bases are shared with TRBD1. The V segment lost 4 bases and the J segment 8 bases; nucleotides outside the gene matches: 15. The CDR3 has 17 residues. Germline loops: CDR1 SEHNR, CDR2 FQNEAQ (reference sequence). CDR3 residues: CASSSRGQGTILYEQFF. The CDR3 nucleotides read TGTGCCAGCAGCTCAAGAGGACAGGGGACTATCTTGTATGAGCAGTTCTTC.

The chain has TRBV7-2 and TRBJ2-7; 12 bases align to TRBD1. Germline V gene lookup returns CDR1 SGHTA and CDR2 FQGNSA. The CDR3 contains 15 residues. Trimming removed 5 bases from V and 6 bases from J; junction bases left unmatched: 8. In DNA, the CDR3 is TGTGCCAGCAGCGCGGCCGGGACAGGGGGCGCCGAGCAGTACTTC. This encodes CASSAAGTGGAEQYF. The whole variable domain, remainder taken from reference TRBV7-2 and TRBJ2-7, is GAGVSQSPSNKVTEKGKDVELRCDPISGHTALYWYRQSLGQGLEFLIYFQGNSAPDKSGLPSDRFSAERTGGSVSTLTIQRTQQEDSAVYLCASSAAGTGGAEQYFGPGTRLTVT.

The chain employs TRBV18 and TRBJ1-4; D unresolved. The CDR3 runs 13 residues. V lost 6 bases to trimming and J lost 8 bases, with 13 bases between them. The germline V gene encodes CDR1 KGHSH and CDR2 LQKENI. The CDR3 loop reads CASSPTVGEKLFF. Here the CDR3 DNA reads TGTGCCAGCTCCCCCACCGTCGGGGAAAAACTGTTTTTT.

This rearrangement joins TRBV3-1 (or the pseudogene TRBV3-2) to TRBJ1-1; tentatively, D is TRBD1 (6 bases). V was trimmed by 5 bases and J by 6 bases, leaving 22 bases between them. This CDR3 is 16 amino acids long. Germline V gene data show CDR1 as LGHDT and CDR2 as YNNKEL (reference sequence). The CDR3 region is CASSDKPPGHTAEAFF. CDR3 nucleotides: TGTGCCAGCAGCGACAAACCGCCGGGACATACCGCTGAAGCTTTCTTT.

This sequence joins TRBV2 and TRBJ2-5; D remains ambiguous. This CDR3 has 11 residues. The germline V and J ends were trimmed by 8 bases and 2 bases, with 6 bases remaining between them. CDR1 SNHLY and CDR2 FYNNEI come from the germline V gene. CDR3 sequence reads: CASEVQETQYF. The CDR3 DNA follows: TGTGCCAGCGAGGTACAAGAGACCCAGTACTTC.

This rearrangement joins TRBV6-1 to TRBJ1-5; the match to TRBD1 covers 7 bases. CDR1 and CDR2 (germline): MNHNS, SASEGT. The CDR3 runs 14 residues. The ends lost 2 bases at V and 5 bases at J; junction bases unmatched: 3. CDR3: CASSERQGDQPQHF. The CDR3 DNA follows: TGTGCCAGCAGTGAAAGACAGGGTGATCAGCCCCAGCATTTT.

This chain connects TRBV7-2 to TRBJ2-1, with D perhaps TRBD1 (5 bases). CDR3 length: 15 residues. Germline CDR1 is SGHTA and CDR2 is FQGNSA. Trimming shortened V by 0 bases and J by 0 bases, and 6 bases separated the two germline ends. CDR3 protein: CASSLAGASYNEQFF. The CDR3 region has the DNA TGTGCCAGCAGCTTAGCAGGGGCCTCCTACAATGAGCAGTTCTTC. The whole variable domain, remainder taken from reference TRBV7-2 and TRBJ2-1, is GAGVSQSPSNKVTEKGKDVELRCDPISGHTALYWYRQSLGQGLEFLIYFQGNSAPDKSGLPSDRFSAERTGGSVSTLTIQRTQQEDSAVYLCASSLAGASYNEQFFGPGTRLTVL.

The V gene is TRBV11-2, the J gene TRBJ2-1; D remains unclear. Trimming removed 1 base at V and 0 bases at J, with 4 bases between. The CDR3 consists of 14 residues. Germline V gene sequence: CDR1 SGHAT, CDR2 FQNNGV. CDR3 protein: CASSLALSYNEQFF. In nucleotides, the CDR3 is TGTGCCAGCAGCTTAGCCCTCTCCTACAATGAGCAGTTCTTC.

The rearrangement uses TRBV9 and TRBJ1-2, with D perhaps matching TRBD1 (5 bases). The V gene's germline CDR1 is SGDLS and CDR2 YYNGEE. V was pared by 0 bases and J by 8 bases, with 11 bases between. The CDR3 is 13 amino acids. Here the CDR3 reads CASSVDTQGGYTF. In DNA, the CDR3 is TGTGCCAGCAGCGTAGATACCCAGGGCGGCTACACCTTC.

The rearrangement uses TRBV7-7 and TRBJ2-7, with D tentatively TRBD1 (6 bases). Germline CDR1 is SSHAT and CDR2 is FNYEAQ (reference sequence). The CDR3 contains 18 residues. Trimming left V 2 bases short and J 0 bases short, with 20 bases between. CDR3 sequence reads: CASSLRVLATGSSYEQYF. CDR3 bases: TGTGCCAGCAGCTTAAGGGTACTTGCGACAGGCAGCTCCTACGAGCAGTACTTC.

Here the CDR3 DNA reads TGTGCCAGCAGCGTAGCTCTAGCGGCCCTTAACAATGAGCAGTTCTTC. It yields the protein CASSVALAALNNEQFF. This chain joins TRBV9 and TRBJ2-1, with 7 nucleotides matching TRBD2. J was trimmed by 5 bases and V by 0 bases; bases with no gene match: 8. The CDR3 covers 16 residues. Germline lookup yields CDR1 SGDLS and CDR2 YYNGEE.

The chain couples TRBV5-8 to TRBJ1-1; 7 bases are shared with TRBD1. This CDR3 has 19 residues. CDR1 and CDR2 from the germline V gene are SGHTS and YDEGEE. Unmatched junction bases numbered 17, after V lost 3 bases and J lost 0 bases. The CDR3 loop is CASSYYRGPRTLMNTEAFF. In DNA, the CDR3 is TGTGCCAGCAGCTACTACAGGGGCCCCCGCACCCTTATGAACACTGAAGCTTTCTTT. Full variable domain (missing parts from reference TRBV5-8 and TRBJ1-1): EAGVTQSPTHLIKTRGQQATLRCSPISGHTSVYWYQQALGLGLQFLLWYDEGEERNRGNFPPRFSGRQFPNYSSELNVNALELEDSALYLCASSYYRGPRTLMNTEAFFGQGTRLTVV.